Each of the 17 T cell receptor beta chains below was sequenced from the same sample in a study of T-cell memory formation after mild COVID-19. One entry per CDR3 protein, called by TCRdb with MiXCR from the 5' RACE reads. The table has 400,000 to 500,000 distinct CDR3 sequences, roughly 26% seen once; the top ten hold 8.8%. The specimen sequenced was PBMCs or a T cell subset sorted from them (not recorded which). The receptors here all came from an adult woman who had mild COVID-19 (a few samples of this study predate the infection). Cell type and time point are not known.

This CDR3 is CASSFSRRGAYEQYF. CDR3 DNA sequence: TGTGCCAGCAGCTTCTCCAGAAGGGGAGCCTACGAGCAGTACTTC. V is TRBV5-5 and J is TRBJ2-7; perhaps D is TRBD1 or TRBD2 (5 bases each). Trimming removed 2 bases from V and 2 bases from J, with 14 bases in between. Per germline, CDR1 SGHKS and CDR2 YYEKEE (reference sequence). The CDR3 totals 15 residues.

This clonotype was found a few times. The chain carries TRBV12-3 or TRBV12-4 and TRBJ2-3, with D unresolved. This CDR3 contains 15 residues. V shed 2 bases and J shed 0 bases, with 9 bases lying between them. The CDR3 is CASSLQSTSTDTQYF. The CDR3, as DNA: TGTGCCAGCAGTTTACAGTCAACTAGCACAGATACGCAGTATTTT.

The chain employs TRBV19 and TRBJ1-4; 9 nucleotides match TRBD1. Unmatched junction bases numbered 17, after V lost 6 bases and J lost 0 bases. The CDR3 is 20 amino acids. Per the germline V gene, CDR1 is LNHDA and CDR2 is SQIVND (reference sequence). CDR3 coding DNA: TGTGCCAGTAGCCTAACCGGGACAGGGTATAGCTGGGCAACTAATGAAAAACTGTTTTTT. It is translated as CASSLTGTGYSWATNEKLFF.

This clonotype occurred a few times. This rearrangement joins TRBV11-2 to TRBJ2-5; 10 bases line up with TRBD2. This CDR3 spans 14 amino acids. The trim removed 6 bases at V and 5 bases at J, leaving 6 bases unmatched. CDR1 and CDR2 (germline): SGHAT, FQNNGV. The DNA of the CDR3 is TGTGCCAGCAGTAACCTGGGACTAGCGGAGACCCAGTACTTC. This codes for CASSNLGLAETQYF.

This clonotype has just one count. V usage is TRBV18 and J usage is TRBJ2-7; D gene unclear. Germline V gene sequence: CDR1 KGHSH, CDR2 LQKENI. The CDR3 has 13 amino acids. V was shortened by 0 bases and J by 3 bases, with 6 bases between the two germline ends. The chain's CDR3 is CASSPPGFYEQYF. CDR3 in DNA: TGTGCCAGCTCACCACCGGGTTTCTACGAGCAGTACTTC.

This chain links TRBV7-9 with TRBJ2-5; no clear D gene. With 7 bases removed from V and 0 bases from J, the gap between germline ends came to 12 bases. The CDR3 runs to 14 residues. Germline V lookup: CDR1 SEHNR, CDR2 FQNEAQ (reference sequence). The DNA of the CDR3 is TGTGCCAGCACCCAGCGAAAGTACCAAGAGACCCAGTACTTC. Translation: CASTQRKYQETQYF.

This clonotype was seen more than once but under ten times. The chain employs TRBV5-1 and TRBJ1-2; D gene unclear. The V gene lost 0 bases and the J gene lost 2 bases, with 8 bases spanning the gap. The CDR3 sequence is 14 residues long. Germline CDR1 and CDR2: SGHRS and YFSETQ. CDR3 in DNA: TGCGCCAGCAGCTTGGAGGGCCACAACTATGGCTACACCTTC. Translation gives CASSLEGHNYGYTF.

This clonotype was counted between two and nine times. V is TRBV15 and J is TRBJ2-5, with D perhaps matching TRBD2 (6 bases). Trimming took 0 bases from V and 5 from J, leaving 10 bases between them. Germline CDR1 and CDR2: LNHNV and YYDKDF (reference sequence). The CDR3 covers 14 residues. This chain's CDR3 is CATSREAGWETQYF. The CDR3 DNA is TGTGCCACCAGCAGAGAAGCGGGTTGGGAGACCCAGTACTTC. Complete variable domain (other parts from reference TRBV15 and TRBJ2-5): DAMVIQNPRYQVTQFGKPVTLSCSQTLNHNVMYWYQQKSSQAPKLLFHYYDKDFNNEADTPDNFQSRRPNTSFCFLDIRSPGLGDTAMYLCATSREAGWETQYFGPGTRLLVL.

This clonotype was seen more than once but under ten times. DNA for the CDR3: TGTGCCAGCAGCCCGGCTGGGGGGGCTGAAGCTTTCTTT. As protein: CASSPAGGAEAFF. The J gene is TRBJ1-1, the V gene TRBV9; D may be TRBD1 (5 bases). CDR1 is SGDLS and CDR2 is YYNGEE in the germline V gene. This CDR3 is 13 amino acids long. Trimming removed 4 bases at V and 6 bases at J, with 13 bases between.

The rearrangement links TRBV29-1 to TRBJ2-7; no clear D gene. Between the trimmed V and J ends, which lost 6 bases and 5 bases, there was a span of 8 bases. CDR1 and CDR2 (germline): SQVTM, ANQGSEA. CDR3 size: 10 residues. This CDR3 is CSVSNNEQYF. The CDR3 DNA follows: TGCAGCGTCTCTAACAACGAGCAGTACTTC.

Written as DNA, the CDR3 is TGTGCCAGCAGCGGAGGCCTTGCAGGGCGGTATGGCTACACCTTC. This translates into CASSGGLAGRYGYTF. V and J are TRBV7-8 and TRBJ1-2; a weak D match, TRBD1 (5 bases). With 5 bases removed from V and 5 bases from J, the gap between germline ends came to 18 bases. Germline CDR1 reads SGHVS; CDR2 reads FQNEAQ. The CDR3 has 15 amino acids. Variable domain in full (rest from reference TRBV7-8 and TRBJ1-2): GAGVSQSPRYKVAKRGQDVALRCDPISGHVSLFWYQQALGQGPEFLTYFQNEAQLDKSGLPSDRFFAERPEGSVSTLKIQRTQQEDSAVYLCASSGGLAGRYGYTFGSGTRLTVV.

This clonotype was detected a few times. In nucleotides, the CDR3 is TGTGCCTGGAGTATGTGGAGGGGGTGGCGGAACACTGAAGCTTTCTTT. Encoded protein: CAWSMWRGWRNTEAFF. This chain uses TRBV30 with TRBJ1-1; a possible D gene is TRBD1 (6 bases). Trimming cost V 2 bases and J 1 base, with 17 bases left between them. The CDR3 loop spans 16 amino acids. The V gene's germline CDR1 is GTSNPN and CDR2 SVGIG (reference sequence).

The chain joins TRBV4-1 to TRBJ1-5; D unclear. V dropped 0 bases and J dropped 5 bases, with 5 bases sitting between them. The CDR3 sequence is 13 residues long. The germline V gene encodes CDR1 MGHRA and CDR2 YSYEKL. The CDR3 nucleotides are TGCGCCAGCAGCCAAGATTCCGATCAGCCCCAGCATTTT. This gives the protein CASSQDSDQPQHF.

The gene calls are TRBV7-9 and TRBJ1-2; no reliable D call. V shed 2 bases and J shed 3 bases, with 10 bases lying between them. The CDR3 is made up of 14 amino acids. CDR1 and CDR2 (germline): SEHNR, FQNEAQ (reference sequence). CDR3: CASSLYDIDYGYTF. The CDR3 DNA sequence: TGTGCCAGCAGCTTATATGACATTGACTATGGCTACACCTTC.

This clonotype appeared many times. This chain connects TRBV5-1 to TRBJ2-3; the match to TRBD1 covers 9 bases. Germline lookup yields CDR1 SGHRS and CDR2 YFSETQ. With 4 bases clipped from V and 4 bases from J, the junction kept 13 bases outside the gene matches. CDR3 length: 17 amino acids. CDR3 sequence (DNA): TGCGCCAGCAGCGTTCGCCCGGGACAGGGAAACGCAGATACGCAGTATTTT. This translates into CASSVRPGQGNADTQYF.

This sequence joins TRBV5-1 and TRBJ1-1; 7 bases line up with TRBD1. V was clipped by 1 base and J by 0 bases; unmatched bases: 3. The length of the CDR3 is 15 residues. CDR1 and CDR2 (germline): SGHRS, YFSETQ. CDR3 nucleotide sequence: TGCGCCAGCAGCTTGCAGACAGGGATGAACACTGAAGCTTTCTTT. It yields the protein CASSLQTGMNTEAFF.

There are a few counts of this clonotype. The V and J genes are TRBV10-3 and TRBJ1-1; D perhaps matches TRBD1 (6 bases). Looked up from germline, CDR1 is ENHRY and CDR2 is SYGVKD. The CDR3 has 13 residues. V was trimmed by 2 bases and J by 5 bases, leaving 9 bases between them. The CDR3 DNA follows: TGTGCCATCAGTGAGGAGGGGGGTACTGAAGCTTTCTTT. Its translation: CAISEEGGTEAFF.